These 4 T cell receptor beta chains were all obtained from the same sample, sequenced in a study of cytomegalovirus exposure and HLA in healthy donors. It was with 60 Vbeta and 13 Jbeta primers that the PCR ran. Libraries were prepared by immunoSEQ multiplex PCR; TCRdb keeps only in-frame clonotypes and omits some of them. The data show about 130,000 clones, roughly four fifths seen once. Sequencing input: PBMCs. Receptors were obtained from a woman aged 40 to 50 in good health and CMV-seropositive.

J is TRBJ1-2 and V is TRBV5-1, with unresolved D. This CDR3 has 12 amino acids. The V end lost 0 bases, the J end lost 4 bases, and 4 bases lay between the germline ends. CDR1 and CDR2 from the germline V gene are SGHRS and YFSETQ. CDR3: CASSLDTYGYTF. The CDR3 DNA reads TGCGCCAGCAGCTTGGACACCTATGGCTACACCTTC.

V and J are TRBV27 and TRBJ1-2; TRBD1 aligns across 8 bases. The germline CDR1 and CDR2 sequences are MNHEY and SMNVEV (reference sequence). The J segment lost 0 bases and the V segment lost 3 bases, leaving 12 bases of the junction unmatched. The CDR3 spans 18 residues. CDR3 residues: CASSLKTGTGVTNYGYTF. In nucleotides, the CDR3 is TGTGCCAGCAGTTTGAAGACTGGGACAGGAGTAACTAACTATGGCTACACCTTC.

The chain couples TRBV11-2 to TRBJ2-5; D unclear. The CDR3 runs 12 residues. Germline CDR1 and CDR2: SGHAT and FQNNGV. V shed 5 bases and J shed 1 base, with 5 bases lying between them. The CDR3, as DNA: TGTGCCAGCAGCCCCAGCCAAGAGACCCAGTACTTC. Its translation is CASSPSQETQYF.

The chain couples TRBV29-1 to TRBJ2-2; TRBD1 matches at 8 bases. The CDR3 loop spans 13 amino acids. V lost 7 bases to trimming and J lost 5 bases; unmatched junction nucleotides: 6. From germline, CDR1 is SQVTM and CDR2 ANQGSEA. Written as DNA, the CDR3 is TGCAGCGCGAGGACAGGGCGAACCGGGGAGCTGTTTTTT. It encodes CSARTGRTGELFF.